This T cell receptor (beta chain) was obtained from a study of monozygotic twins with inflammatory bowel disease. Template switching appended UMIs that held a 6-nucleotide sample barcode. Reanalyzing the 5' RACE reads, TCRdb keeps one entry per CDR3 protein, without DNA. The listing records about 300,000 distinct CDR3 sequences. The germline V gene has CDR1 SEHNR and CDR2 FQNEAQ (reference sequence). The CDR3 spans 16 residues. For this clonotype: What it binds is not known.

Study findings and constraints: Healthy co-twins had higher TCRbeta inverse Simpson diversity than their IBD twins.

The chain is built from TRBV7-9 and TRBJ2-5; TCRdb returns TRBD2, unconfirmable since there is no DNA. Source material: blood. The TCR comes from a human donor with ulcerative colitis or Crohn's disease, or a healthy co-twin of an affected twin (not recorded which). CDR3: CASSLAGLAGQETQYF.